The text below deals with one TCR beta chain. No cognate antigen has been identified for it. The protocol used for the library was the immunoSEQ multiplex PCR assay. A mixture of 60 forward primers for TCR Vbeta segments and 13 reverse primers for TCR Jbeta segments was used in the multiplex PCR. Amplification of the CDR3 region of rearranged TCR beta genes was performed with a multiplex PCR assay on genomic DNA. On the Illumina HiSeq System, the amplified TCR beta libraries were sequenced as 87-base-pair reads. In the source study's methods: A later analysis counted about 80 million unique TCR beta chains across the 550 to 750 repertoires, and 9.5 million to 11 million of these chains were shared by at least two donors. Raw reads were error-corrected and collapsed into unique sequences by a nearest-neighbor algorithm in which closely related sequences were merged to remove PCR and sequencing errors. V, D and J gene segments were assigned by aligning CDR3 sequences to IMGT reference sequences. For a sequence to be retained, a match of at least six nucleotides was required to both a V gene segment and a J gene segment. Rearrangements were classified as productive when the CDR3 lacked stop codons and remained in frame with V and J, and all other rearrangements were classified as non-productive. CDR3 was defined according to IMGT convention as the region running from the second conserved V-encoded cysteine to the conserved J-encoded phenylalanine. The earlier analysis of roughly 590 of the donors excluded any sequence lacking an unambiguous match to a single V gene segment. In an earlier analysis of about 590 of the donors, a V segment was called functional when productive rearrangements were above 56.7%, and segregating when the standard deviation between donors exceeded 5%. A statistical classification framework was built for diagnosing cytomegalovirus status from the catalog of TCR beta chain sequences. A later analysis assigned V and J genes by comparing TCR nucleotide sequences with IMGT/GENE-DB human TR gene sequences. The TCRdist pipeline was used in a later analysis to assign CDR3 sequences and most-parsimonious VDJ recombination scenarios. A later analysis defined each TCR beta chain by its CDR3 amino acid sequence plus V-gene family, and excluded reads lacking a unique V-gene family. To address suspected cross-contamination and a sequencing artifact, a later analysis removed 592 highly shared, low-generation-probability nucleotide sequences. In a later analysis, a clonal expansion index for each public chain was calculated from normalized within-repertoire ranks of inferred template counts. In a later analysis, generation probabilities were computed with a VDJ recombination model fitted to out-of-frame rearrangements, and the resulting probabilities were checked against IGoR. In a later analysis, hypergeometric tests were used to score TCR-TCR, TCR-HLA and TCR-CMV co-occurrence, with a repertoire-size bias correction applied to TCR pairs. False discovery rates were estimated in a later analysis by permuting HLA or CMV assignments 20 times. In a later analysis, co-occurring TCRs were grouped using DBSCAN, with TCRdist sequence similarity added in when clustering inside HLA-allele-positive subsets. Repertoires with fewer than 30,000 or more than 120,000 public chains were left out of co-occurrence clustering, as were about five repertoires with anomalous nucleotide sharing. TCRdb's version of the immuneACCESS table is confined to in-frame rearrangements and falls short of the full clone set. An unresolved V gene accounts for under half of the shortfall where checked; the remainder is of unknown origin. That table is the source of V, J and clone size, and D and trimming were worked out from the DNA. This sample's records show 70,000 or so clones. The ten largest clones take up approximately 2.9% of the sample.

The data originate from a study of cytomegalovirus exposure and HLA in healthy donors (dated by TCRdb to the late 2010s). About the investigation overall: In an earlier analysis of some 610 of the donors, 250 to 350 Gb of sequence data and some 120 million unique TCR beta sequences from roughly 190 million T cells were reported. An early release covering roughly 640 HLA-typed donors comprised roughly 300 gigabases of sequencing data and tens of millions of unique TCR sequences. Of the roughly 400 genotyped donors, less than 85% were placed in the genetic ancestry cluster associated with self-reported Caucasian donors. The aim of the study was to test whether cataloging public T cell receptors could identify signatures of past pathogen exposure. Using immunosequencing, the study profiled T cell repertoires from around 680 subjects and related those repertoires to cytomegalovirus serostatus. In addition to the first cohort of approximately 650 subjects, a separate validation cohort of 130 or so different subjects was used. To predict cytomegalovirus infection status, the study brought together high-throughput TCR immunosequencing, statistical association of individual TCRs with disease status, and machine learning. A later analysis re-analyzed previously published TCR beta repertoires from approximately 700 donors and added high-resolution HLA genotyping to study TCR occurrence patterns. The later analysis used no new phenotypic data to find candidate immune exposures, relying instead on TCR beta sequences and their occurrence across donors. In an earlier analysis of 587 of the donors, high-throughput TCR beta sequencing was used to judge whether each TCR beta V gene segment behaved as functional or pseudogenic. Donor age, sex, ethnicity and CMV serostatus were compiled together with the repertoire data. A later genetic analysis used genome-wide SNP genotypes for about three fifths of the 666 donors, treating that subset as a discovery cohort. Every repertoire in the discovery cohort had been generated on one and the same sequencing platform. HLA typing covered class I and class II loci at four-digit resolution. The number of donors typed differed by locus, with 629-630 for A, B, C, DRB1 and DQB1, 522 for DQA1, some 570 for DPA1, and some 470 for DPB1. Roughly five DR-DQ haplotypes were treated as single units for association and clustering because of strong linkage in the cohort. Across around 400 genotyped donors of the cohort, an average of about 250,000 unique TCR beta nucleotide sequences per donor were sequenced, and approximately 17% of those sequences were non-productive.

Overall study results and their limits: The only immune exposure information available for the cohort was CMV serostatus. Only TCR beta chains were sequenced in this cohort, and the absence of alpha or paired-chain data limited detectable features. The authors suggested that the approach could potentially be generalized to other disease states and immunological phenotypes. The classifier was reported to diagnose cytomegalovirus status with high specificity and sensitivity in both the original cohort and the validation cohort. In a later genetic analysis, a missense DCLRE1C variant was associated with V-gene and J-gene trimming of TCR beta chains, and the association was replicated in an independent cohort. Roughly uniform sequencing depth across donors was assumed in presence/absence analyses, although this assumption may not hold. According to a later genetic analysis, donors in an Asian-associated ancestry cluster had fewer N-insertions in productive TCRs than the approximately 650-donor mean. A few of the identified cytomegalovirus-associated TCR beta chains were confirmed in vitro to be specific for cytomegalovirus antigens. Seventeen rarely observed V segments, including chromosome 9 orphons, were excluded from the earlier analysis of a few hundred of the donors because counts were too low. Correlated functional status among segregating V segments might reflect linkage disequilibrium, but an unknown experimental factor could not be ruled out. Strong co-occurrence of HLA alleles, especially DR and DQ, made assigning TCR associations to individual alleles difficult. HLA typing was unavailable for some donors at each locus, so association tests used only the typed subset. Because the 87-base-pair reads could not distinguish some IMGT-functional V segments, including TRBV6-2 and TRBV6-3, those segments were excluded. A total of fewer than 200 TCR beta chains were listed by the study as associated with cytomegalovirus. In a later analysis, HLA-associated TCR beta chains were found to be more clonally expanded and to have lower generation probabilities than equally common non-associated chains. In a later analysis, several top co-occurrence clusters were reported to appear linked to parvovirus B19, influenza, CMV and Epstein-Barr virus. Broadly in line with IMGT annotations, most TCR beta V segments showed up in productive rearrangements about 87% or about 30% of the time in an earlier analysis of 450 to 600 of the donors. A later analysis associated 15,000 to 20,000 TCR beta sequences with specific HLA alleles at a false discovery rate of 0.05. A cluster of highly shared sequence variants was judged likely to represent a technical artifact of the sequencing pipeline. Most CMV-associated TCR beta chains appeared to be HLA-restricted in a later analysis, and the HLA associations seemed to be driven largely by CMV exposure. Most TCR sequences were observed very rarely across donors, whereas some public TCRs were present in many individuals. A further reported finding was that TCR beta sequences accurately predicted the HLA-A and HLA-B alleles for most subjects in the first cohort. In a later analysis, TCR association rates were found to vary across HLA loci, with the most associated TCRs seen for DRB1 alleles and the fewest for HLA-C alleles.

The cohort was made up of hundreds of healthy bone marrow donors. At the time of sampling, all cohort members were nominally healthy, though unrecorded immune exposures were likely present. The donor tested CMV seronegative and was one of the 352 seronegative cohort members. Each donor provided a peripheral blood sample, and peripheral blood mononuclear cells were used for TCR beta sequencing. Genomic DNA was extracted from the blood cell samples with the Qiagen DNeasy Blood Extraction Kit. V ends up 5 bases short and J 4 bases short, with an unmatched junction base count of 5. Including the terminal cysteine and phenylalanine, the CDR3 comprises 14 residues. CDR3 DNA only is kept here, 42 bases in frame from base 1. Reading the germline V gene (reference sequence) gives CDR1 PRHDT and CDR2 FYEKMQ.

This receptor chain uses TRBV13 and TRBJ1-3, with 7 bases in between that match TRBD1. Sequenced: PBMCs. This receptor was obtained from a man aged 40-50 years in good health and CMV-seronegative. The sequenced DNA: TGTGCCAGCAGCATCCGGGACAGCGGAAACACCATATATTTT. Its product reads: CASSIRDSGNTIYF.